The present entry profiles one T cell receptor beta chain with its context. Its antigen is not identified. The sample belongs to a study of T cell responses to AZD1222 COVID-19 vaccine. Study-wide findings and caveats: Of spike-specific TCRs, nearly half reportedly target regions left unmutated in variants.

This CDR3 region has 15 residues. V was pared by 2 bases and J by 2 bases, with 12 bases between. Germline V gives CDR1 LNHNV, CDR2 YYDKDF (reference sequence). Measured with immunoSEQ multiplex PCR; TCRdb has only the in-frame clones, and not every one. The repertoire holds more than 110,000 clones, approximately 90% seen once, with 2.8% in the top ten. This clonotype originated in an adult in good health. V gene TRBV15 combines with J gene TRBJ2-5; possible D gene TRBD1, 5 bases. The sequencing here drew on peripheral blood, taken on day 0 of AZD1222 vaccination. CDR3 DNA: TGTGCCACCAGCAGAATGGGGCCGGGTCAAGAGACCCAGTACTTC. Its translation: CATSRMGPGQETQYF.